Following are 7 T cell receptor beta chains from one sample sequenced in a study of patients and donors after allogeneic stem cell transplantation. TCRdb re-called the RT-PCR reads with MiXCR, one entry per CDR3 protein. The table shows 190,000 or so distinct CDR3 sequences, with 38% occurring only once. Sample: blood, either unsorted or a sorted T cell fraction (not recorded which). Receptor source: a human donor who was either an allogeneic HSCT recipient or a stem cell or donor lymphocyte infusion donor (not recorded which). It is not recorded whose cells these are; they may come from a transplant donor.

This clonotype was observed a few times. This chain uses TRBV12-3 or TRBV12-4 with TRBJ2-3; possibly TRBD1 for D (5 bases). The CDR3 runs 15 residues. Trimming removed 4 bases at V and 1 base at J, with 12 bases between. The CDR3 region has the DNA TGTGCCAGCAGTTCTTTTGGCAGGGGCACAGATACGCAGTATTTT. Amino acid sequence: CASSSFGRGTDTQYF.

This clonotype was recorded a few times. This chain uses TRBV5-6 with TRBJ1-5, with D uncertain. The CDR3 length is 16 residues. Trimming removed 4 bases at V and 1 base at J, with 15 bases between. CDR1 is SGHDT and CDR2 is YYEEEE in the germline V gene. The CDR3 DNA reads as TGTGCCAGCAGCGACGGACGGGTCAGGAGCAATCAGCCCCAGCATTTT. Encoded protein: CASSDGRVRSNQPQHF.

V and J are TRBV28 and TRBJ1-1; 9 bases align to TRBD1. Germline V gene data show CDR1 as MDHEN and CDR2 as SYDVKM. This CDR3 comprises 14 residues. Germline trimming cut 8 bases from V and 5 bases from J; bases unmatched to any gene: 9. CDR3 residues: CASPGQGELTEAFF. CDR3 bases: TGTGCCAGCCCGGGACAGGGAGAGTTGACTGAAGCTTTCTTT.

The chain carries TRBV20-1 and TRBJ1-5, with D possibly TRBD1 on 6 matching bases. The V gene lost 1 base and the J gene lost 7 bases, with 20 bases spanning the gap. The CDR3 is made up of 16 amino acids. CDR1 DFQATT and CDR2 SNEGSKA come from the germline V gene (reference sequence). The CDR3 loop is CSARAPTGGPVQPQHF. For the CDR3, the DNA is TGCAGTGCTAGAGCTCCCACCGGGGGGCCTGTACAGCCCCAGCATTTT.

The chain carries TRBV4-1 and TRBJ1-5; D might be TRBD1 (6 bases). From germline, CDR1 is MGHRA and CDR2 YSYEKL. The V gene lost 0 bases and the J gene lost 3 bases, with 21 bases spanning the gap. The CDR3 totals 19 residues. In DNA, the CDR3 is TGCGCCAGCAGCCAAGACCGAGGACAGCCGAGAGGATACAATCAGCCCCAGCATTTT. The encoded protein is CASSQDRGQPRGYNQPQHF.

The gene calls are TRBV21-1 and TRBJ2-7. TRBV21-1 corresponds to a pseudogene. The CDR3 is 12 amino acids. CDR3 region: CASSKVTAEQYF. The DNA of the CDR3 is TGTGCCAGCAGCAAAGTCACGGCGGAGCAGTACTTC.

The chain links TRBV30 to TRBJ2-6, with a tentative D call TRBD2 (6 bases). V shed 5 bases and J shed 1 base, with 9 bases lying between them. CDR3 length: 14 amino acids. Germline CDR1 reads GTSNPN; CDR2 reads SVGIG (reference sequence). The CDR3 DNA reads TGTGCCTGGGGGGCGGGGTCTGGGGCCAACGTCCTGACTTTC. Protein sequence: CAWGAGSGANVLTF.